This T cell receptor beta chain is drawn from a study of shared clonotypes between healthy human individuals. Regarding the study as a whole: Expectations were that clonotype sharing among donors would be affected by sequencing depth.

In regard to this clone: Its cognate antigen is unknown.

In the sorted-subset replicate PCRs, around 220 ng DNA, 25,000 to 30,000 T cell genomes, was used. Sequenced by immunoSEQ multiplex PCR; TCRdb stores in-frame clones only, minus some. Here the sample spans hundreds of thousands of clones, around 67% being singletons. V was cut by 8 bases and J by 2 bases, with 15 bases left in between. There are 14 residues in the CDR3. Germline loops: CDR1 MDHEN, CDR2 SYDVKM. The TCR originated in a woman aged 30 to 39 in good health. Sequencing was performed on memory CD4+ T cells sorted from blood. Stated subset: CD45RA-negative fraction. The rearrangement links TRBV28 to TRBJ1-2; the D is unclear. The CDR3 is CASVERALNYGYTF. The DNA for the CDR3 is TGTGCCAGCGTCGAAAGGGCCCTCAACTATGGCTACACCTTC.